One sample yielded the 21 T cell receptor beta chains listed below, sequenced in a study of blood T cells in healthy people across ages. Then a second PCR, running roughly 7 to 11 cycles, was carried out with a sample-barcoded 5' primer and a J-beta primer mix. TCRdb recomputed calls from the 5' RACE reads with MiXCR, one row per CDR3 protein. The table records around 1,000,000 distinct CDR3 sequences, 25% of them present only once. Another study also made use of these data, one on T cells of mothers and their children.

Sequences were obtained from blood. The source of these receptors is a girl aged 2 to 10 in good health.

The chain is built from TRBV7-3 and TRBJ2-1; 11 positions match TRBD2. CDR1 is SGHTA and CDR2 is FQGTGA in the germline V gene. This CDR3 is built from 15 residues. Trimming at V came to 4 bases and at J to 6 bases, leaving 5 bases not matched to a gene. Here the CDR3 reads CASSSTGLAANEQFF. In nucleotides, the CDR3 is TGTGCCAGCAGCTCTACGGGACTAGCGGCCAATGAGCAGTTCTTC.

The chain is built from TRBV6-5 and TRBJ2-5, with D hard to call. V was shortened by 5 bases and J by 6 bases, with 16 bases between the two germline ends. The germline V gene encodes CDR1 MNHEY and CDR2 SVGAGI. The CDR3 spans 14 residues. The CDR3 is CASSKLQARQTQYF. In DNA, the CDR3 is TGTGCCAGCAGTAAACTTCAAGCGCGGCAGACCCAGTACTTC.

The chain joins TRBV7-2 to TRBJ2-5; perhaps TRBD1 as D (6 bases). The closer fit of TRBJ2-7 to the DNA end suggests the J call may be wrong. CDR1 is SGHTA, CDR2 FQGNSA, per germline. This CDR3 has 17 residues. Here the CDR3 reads CASSSRPGTIGSYEQYF. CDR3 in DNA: TGTGCCAGCAGCTCACGTCCAGGGACAATTGGTTCCTACGAGCAGTACTTC.

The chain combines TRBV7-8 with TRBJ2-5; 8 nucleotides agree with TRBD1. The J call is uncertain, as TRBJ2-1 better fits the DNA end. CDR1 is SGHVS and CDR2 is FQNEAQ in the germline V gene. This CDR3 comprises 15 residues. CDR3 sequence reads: CASSQTGGLYNEQFF. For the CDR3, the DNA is TGTGCCAGCAGCCAAACAGGGGGTCTTTACAATGAGCAGTTCTTC.

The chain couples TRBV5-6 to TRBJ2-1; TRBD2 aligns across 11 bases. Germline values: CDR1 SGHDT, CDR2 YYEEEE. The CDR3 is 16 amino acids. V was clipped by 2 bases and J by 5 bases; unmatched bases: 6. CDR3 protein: CASSLQGTSGNNEQFF. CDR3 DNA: TGTGCCAGCAGCTTACAGGGGACTAGCGGTAACAATGAGCAGTTCTTC.

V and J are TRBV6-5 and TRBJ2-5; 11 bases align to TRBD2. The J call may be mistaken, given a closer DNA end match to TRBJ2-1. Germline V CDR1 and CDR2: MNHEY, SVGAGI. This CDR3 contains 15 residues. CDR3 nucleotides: TGTGCCAGCAGTCCTGTAGCGGGGGGGGACAATGAGCAGTTCTTC. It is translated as CASSPVAGGDNEQFF.

Here the CDR3 reads CASSPSGDETQYF. The CDR3 nucleotides read TGTGCCAGCAGCCCCAGCGGGGATGAGACCCAGTACTTC. The V and J genes are TRBV7-9 and TRBJ2-5; 7 bases line up with TRBD2. V lost 5 bases and J lost 5; bases outside the gene matches: 5. This CDR3 region has 13 residues. Germline V gene sequence: CDR1 SEHNR, CDR2 FQNEAQ (reference sequence).

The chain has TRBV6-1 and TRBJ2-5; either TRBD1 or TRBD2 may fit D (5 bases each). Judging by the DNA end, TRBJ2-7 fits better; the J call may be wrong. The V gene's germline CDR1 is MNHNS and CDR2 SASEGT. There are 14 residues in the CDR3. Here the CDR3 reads CASSESRLGREQYF. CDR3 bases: TGTGCCAGCAGTGAATCCCGGTTGGGACGCGAGCAGTACTTC.

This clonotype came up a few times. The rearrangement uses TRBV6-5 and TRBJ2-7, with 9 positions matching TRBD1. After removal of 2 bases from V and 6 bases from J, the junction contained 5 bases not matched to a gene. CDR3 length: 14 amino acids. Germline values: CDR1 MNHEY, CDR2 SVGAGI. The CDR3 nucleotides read TGTGCCAGCAGTTACGGGGACAGGGACAGCGAGCAGTACTTC. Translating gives CASSYGDRDSEQYF.

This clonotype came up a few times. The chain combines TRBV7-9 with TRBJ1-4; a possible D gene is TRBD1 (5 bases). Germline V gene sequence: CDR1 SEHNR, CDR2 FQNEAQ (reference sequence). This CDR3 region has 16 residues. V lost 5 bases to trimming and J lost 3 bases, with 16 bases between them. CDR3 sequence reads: CASSHRPLRANEKLFF. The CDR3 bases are TGTGCCAGCAGCCATCGACCCCTCAGGGCTAATGAAAAACTGTTTTTT. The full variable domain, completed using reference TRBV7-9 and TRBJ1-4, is DTGVSQNPRHKITKRGQNVTFRCDPISEHNRLYWYRQTLGQGPEFLTYFQNEAQLEKSRLLSDRFSAERPKGSFSTLEIQRTEQGDSAMYLCASSHRPLRANEKLFFGSGTQLSVL.

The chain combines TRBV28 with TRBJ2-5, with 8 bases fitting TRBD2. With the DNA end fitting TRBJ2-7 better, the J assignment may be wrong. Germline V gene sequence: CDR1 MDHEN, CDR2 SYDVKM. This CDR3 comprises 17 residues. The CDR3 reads CASSLDGLAGTLYEQYF. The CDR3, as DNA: TGTGCCAGCAGTTTAGACGGCTTAGCGGGAACCCTCTACGAGCAGTACTTC.

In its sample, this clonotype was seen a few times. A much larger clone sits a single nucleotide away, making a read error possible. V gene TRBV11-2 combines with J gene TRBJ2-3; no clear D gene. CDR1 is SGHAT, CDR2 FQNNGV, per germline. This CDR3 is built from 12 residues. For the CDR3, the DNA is TGTGCCAGCAGCTTATTGGCAGATGCGCAGTATTTT. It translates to CASSLLADAQYF.

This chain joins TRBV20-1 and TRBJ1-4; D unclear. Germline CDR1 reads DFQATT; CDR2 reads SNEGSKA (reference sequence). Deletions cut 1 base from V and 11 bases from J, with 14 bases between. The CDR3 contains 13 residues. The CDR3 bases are TGCAGTGCTAGAGTCAGATCTCAGACCAAACTGTTTTTT. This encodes CSARVRSQTKLFF.

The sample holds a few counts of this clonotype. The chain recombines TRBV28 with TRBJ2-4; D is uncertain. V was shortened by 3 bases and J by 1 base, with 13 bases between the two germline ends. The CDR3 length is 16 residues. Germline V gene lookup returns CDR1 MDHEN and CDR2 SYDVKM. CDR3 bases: TGTGCCAGCAGTTTTTTTGGCCGCCGGGCCAAAAACATTCAGTACTTC. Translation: CASSFFGRRAKNIQYF. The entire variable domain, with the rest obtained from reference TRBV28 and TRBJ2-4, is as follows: DVKVTQSSRYLVKRTGEKVFLECVQDMDHENMFWYRQDPGLGLRLIYFSYDVKMKEKGDIPEGYSVSREKKERFSLILESASTNQTSMYLCASSFFGRRAKNIQYFGAGTRLSVL.

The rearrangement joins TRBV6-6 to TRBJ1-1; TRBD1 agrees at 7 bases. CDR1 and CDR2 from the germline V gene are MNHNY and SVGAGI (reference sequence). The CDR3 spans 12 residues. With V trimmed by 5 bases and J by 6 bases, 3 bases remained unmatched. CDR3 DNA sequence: TGTGCCAGCAGTAAGGGGGCCCCTGAAGCTTTCTTT. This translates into CASSKGAPEAFF.

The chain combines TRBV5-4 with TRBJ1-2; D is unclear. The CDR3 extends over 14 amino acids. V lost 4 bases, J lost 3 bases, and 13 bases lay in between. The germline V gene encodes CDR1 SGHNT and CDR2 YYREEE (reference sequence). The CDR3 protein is CASSKAWEDYGYTF. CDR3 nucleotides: TGTGCCAGCAGCAAGGCATGGGAGGACTATGGCTACACCTTC.

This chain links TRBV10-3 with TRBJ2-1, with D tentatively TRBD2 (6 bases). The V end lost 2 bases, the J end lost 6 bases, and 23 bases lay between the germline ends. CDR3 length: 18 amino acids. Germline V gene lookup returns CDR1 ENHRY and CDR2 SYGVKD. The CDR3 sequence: CAISEKLGLHTLCNEQFF. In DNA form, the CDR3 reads TGTGCCATCAGTGAGAAATTGGGACTCCATACACTCTGCAATGAGCAGTTCTTC.

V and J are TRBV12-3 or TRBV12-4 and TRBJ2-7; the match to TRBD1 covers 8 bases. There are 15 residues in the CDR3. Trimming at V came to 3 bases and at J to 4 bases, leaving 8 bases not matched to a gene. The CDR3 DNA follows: TGTGCCAGCAGTTTCGCAGGGGGCGCTGGGTACGAGCAGTACTTC. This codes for CASSFAGGAGYEQYF.

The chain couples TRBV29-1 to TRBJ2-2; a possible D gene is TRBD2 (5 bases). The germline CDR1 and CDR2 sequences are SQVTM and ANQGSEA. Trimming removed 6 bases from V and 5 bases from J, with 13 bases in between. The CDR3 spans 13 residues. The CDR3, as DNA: TGCAGCGTGGACCTCCCGGGAACCGGGGAGCTGTTTTTT. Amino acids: CSVDLPGTGELFF.

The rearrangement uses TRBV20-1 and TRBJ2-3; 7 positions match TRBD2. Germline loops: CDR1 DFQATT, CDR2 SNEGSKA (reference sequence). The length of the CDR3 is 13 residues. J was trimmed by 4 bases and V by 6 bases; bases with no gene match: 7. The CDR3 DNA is TGCAGTGCGCGGACTAGTGGGGCAGATACGCAGTATTTT. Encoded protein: CSARTSGADTQYF.

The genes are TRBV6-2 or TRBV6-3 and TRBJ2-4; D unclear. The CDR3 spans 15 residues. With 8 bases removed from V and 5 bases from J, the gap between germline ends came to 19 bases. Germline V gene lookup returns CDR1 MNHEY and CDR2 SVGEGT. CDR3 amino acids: CASLSRTGFQNIQYF. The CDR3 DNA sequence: TGTGCCAGCCTTTCCCGGACCGGTTTCCAAAACATTCAGTACTTC.